This T cell receptor (beta chain) is from a study of blood T cell repertoires in COVID-19. Method: immunoSEQ multiplex PCR; TCRdb's copy keeps in-frame clones and lacks some. The sample holds 110,000 to 150,000 clones; about four fifths are singletons and the top ten take about 10%. This clonotype was obtained from a man between 50 and 59 years old who had recovered from COVID-19. The sequenced material came from PBMCs or T cells enriched from blood (not recorded which).

The CDR3 DNA reads as TGTGCCAGCAGCCATGGAGGGGGGGACAATGAGCAGTTCTTC. Translating gives CASSHGGGDNEQFF. The genes are TRBV9 and TRBJ2-1; D might be TRBD2 (7 bases). There are 14 residues in the CDR3. Trimming took off 4 bases at V and 5 bases at J, with 13 bases between the two ends. CDR1 is SGDLS and CDR2 is YYNGEE in the germline V gene.